The 7 T cell receptor beta chains below all came from one sample that was sequenced in a study of blood T cell repertoires in COVID-19. Sequenced by immunoSEQ multiplex PCR; TCRdb stores in-frame clones only, minus some. The data hold hundreds of thousands of clones, with 88% observed a single time. The sequenced material came from peripheral blood. The receptors shown here come from an elderly man with acute or convalescent COVID-19.

The CDR3 DNA reads TGTGCCAGCAGCCAAGAGGTAGGACTAGCGGGGGGCAGAGAGACCCAGTACTTC. Protein sequence: CASSQEVGLAGGRETQYF. The chain employs TRBV3-1 (or the pseudogene TRBV3-2) and TRBJ2-5, with 14 bases identical to TRBD2. Germline CDR1 is LGHDT and CDR2 is YNNKEL (reference sequence). The CDR3 is 18 amino acids. Trimming took 0 bases from V and 4 from J; bases not matched to a gene: 7.

The chain couples TRBV7-2 to TRBJ2-6, with 9 nucleotides matching TRBD1. CDR1 and CDR2 from the germline V gene are SGHTA and FQGNSA. The CDR3 has 18 residues. V gave up 2 bases and J gave up 0 bases; unmatched junction bases: 5. The CDR3 reads CASSLRQGDFSGANVLTF. Written as DNA, the CDR3 is TGTGCCAGCAGCTTAAGACAGGGGGATTTCTCTGGGGCCAACGTCCTGACTTTC.

The chain employs TRBV5-6 and TRBJ2-3; 7 nucleotides line up with TRBD2. J gave up 6 bases and V 7 bases, and 5 bases lay outside the gene matches. The germline gives CDR1 SGHDT, CDR2 YYEEEE. The length of the CDR3 is 12 residues. The CDR3 protein is CASGGGGDTQYF. DNA of the CDR3: TGTGCCAGCGGGGGGGGAGGGGATACGCAGTATTTT.

This clone was counted once. The rearrangement uses TRBV27 and TRBJ1-2; possibly TRBD1 for D (6 bases). V was clipped by 5 bases and J by 6 bases, with 13 bases between them. Germline V gives CDR1 MNHEY, CDR2 SMNVEV (reference sequence). This CDR3 contains 13 residues. CDR3 amino acids: CASSVGGANGYTF. CDR3 nucleotides: TGTGCCAGCAGTGTAGGGGGGGCTAATGGCTACACCTTC.

A few counts support this clone. The V and J genes are TRBV6-5 and TRBJ2-5; 9 bases are a match to TRBD1. Germline V CDR1 and CDR2: MNHEY, SVGAGI. CDR3 size: 13 residues. V was pared by 6 bases and J by 5 bases, with 4 bases of the junction left unmatched. The CDR3 here is CASSGQGRETQYF. The DNA of the CDR3 is TGTGCCAGCAGCGGACAGGGGCGGGAGACCCAGTACTTC.

This clone was found once. The V call is TRBV5-8, the J call TRBJ2-3; TRBD1 aligns across 7 bases. With 4 bases clipped from V and 6 bases from J, the junction kept 14 bases outside the gene matches. Germline V gene data show CDR1 as SGHTS and CDR2 as YDEGEE. The length of the CDR3 is 16 residues. Written as DNA, the CDR3 is TGTGCCAGCAGCCAAAGACAGGGCTATGTCCGGGATACGCAGTATTTT. Its translation: CASSQRQGYVRDTQYF.

The rearrangement joins TRBV19 to TRBJ2-3; D perhaps matches TRBD2 (5 bases). The CDR3 extends over 16 amino acids. Germline V gene sequence: CDR1 LNHDA, CDR2 SQIVND (reference sequence). Trimming left V 3 bases short and J 0 bases short, with 13 bases between. The CDR3 DNA sequence: TGTGCCAGTAGTATGACCTTTAGCGCCAGCACAGATACGCAGTATTTT. The encoded protein is CASSMTFSASTDTQYF.